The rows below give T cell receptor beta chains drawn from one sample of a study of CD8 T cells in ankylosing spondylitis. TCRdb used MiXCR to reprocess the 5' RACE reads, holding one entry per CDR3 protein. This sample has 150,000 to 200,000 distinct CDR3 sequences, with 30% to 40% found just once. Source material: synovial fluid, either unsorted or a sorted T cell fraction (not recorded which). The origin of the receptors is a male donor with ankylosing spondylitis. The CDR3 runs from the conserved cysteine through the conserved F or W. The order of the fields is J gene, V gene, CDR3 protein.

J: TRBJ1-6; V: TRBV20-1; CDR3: CSASGGIGNSPLHF
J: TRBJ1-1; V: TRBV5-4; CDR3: CASSRFSGNTEAFF
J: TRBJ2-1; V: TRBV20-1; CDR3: CSAGGRPPANEQFF
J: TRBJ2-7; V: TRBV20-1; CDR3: CSARDRSHEQYF
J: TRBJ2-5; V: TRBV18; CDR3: CASSTRLEETQYF
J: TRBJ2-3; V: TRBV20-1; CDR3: CSARLAGRTDTQYF
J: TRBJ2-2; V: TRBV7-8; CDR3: CASSSHRLVGSTGELFF
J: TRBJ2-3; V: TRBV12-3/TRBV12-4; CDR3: CASSRLDTQYF
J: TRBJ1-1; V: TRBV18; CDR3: CASSPIFMNTEAFF
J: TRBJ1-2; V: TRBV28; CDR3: CASGLMGNIGYTF
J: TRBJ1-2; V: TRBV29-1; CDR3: CSVEFPGQTPNYGYTF
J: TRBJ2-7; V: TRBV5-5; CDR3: CARSSGRETEQYF
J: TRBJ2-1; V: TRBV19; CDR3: CASTAGSLSYNEQFF
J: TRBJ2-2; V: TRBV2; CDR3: CASNGQGGTGELFF
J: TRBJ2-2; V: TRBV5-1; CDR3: CASSRGTVYTGELFF
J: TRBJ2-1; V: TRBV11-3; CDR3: CASSFLAGVNEQFF
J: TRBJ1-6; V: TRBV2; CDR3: CASSERGRDNSPLHF
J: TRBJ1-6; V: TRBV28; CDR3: CASSLEGGWGRSPRRGVSPLHF
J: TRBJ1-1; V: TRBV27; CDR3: CASSLRMRDRAGGTLGNTEAFF
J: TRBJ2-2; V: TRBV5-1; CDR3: CASSPSSGQGTGELFF
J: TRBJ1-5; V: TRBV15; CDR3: CATSRERDRINQPQHF
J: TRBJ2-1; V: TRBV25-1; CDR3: CASRLQTEQFF
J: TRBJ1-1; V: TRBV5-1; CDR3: CASSRGQGSGDTEAFF
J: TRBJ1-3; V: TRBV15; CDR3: CATSRGDGGYSGNTIYF
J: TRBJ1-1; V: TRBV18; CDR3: CASSQGGNTEAFF
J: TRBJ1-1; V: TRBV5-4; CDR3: CASSDGGANTEAFF
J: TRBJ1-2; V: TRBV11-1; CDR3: CASSLAAPAGGRRDQGTGGYTF
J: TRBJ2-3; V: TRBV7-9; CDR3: CASSEDRVVDTQYF
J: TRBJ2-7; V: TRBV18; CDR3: CASSPFRDVAYEQYF
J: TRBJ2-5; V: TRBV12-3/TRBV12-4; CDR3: CASSPRDGSQETQYF
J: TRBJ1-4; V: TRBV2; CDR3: CASSERAGRGANEKLFF
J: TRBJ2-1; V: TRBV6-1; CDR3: CASKTLAGVIHEQFF
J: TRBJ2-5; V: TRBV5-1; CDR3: CASSFSGSIGETQYF
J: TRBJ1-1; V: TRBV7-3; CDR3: CASSLGSGTEAFF
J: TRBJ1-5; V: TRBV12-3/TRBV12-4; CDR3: CASTFYGEPQHF
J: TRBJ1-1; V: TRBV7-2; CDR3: CASSRSTGEAFF
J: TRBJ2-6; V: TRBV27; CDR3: CASSTLAGVLSGANVLTF
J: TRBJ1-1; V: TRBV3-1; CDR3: CASSPLGVETEAFF
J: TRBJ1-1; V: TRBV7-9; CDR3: CASSPRQGRKNTEAFF
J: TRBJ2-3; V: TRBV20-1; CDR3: CSARDPGQRTDTQYF
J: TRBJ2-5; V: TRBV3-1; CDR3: CASHSTSGRALPQETQYF